These 16 T cell receptor beta chains share one sample of origin, sequenced in a study of shared clonotypes between healthy human individuals. Only in-frame clones appear in the TCRdb table, and some are missing; sequencing was by immunoSEQ multiplex PCR. There are roughly 1 million clones in the sample; approximately 80% occur only once, and 0.4% to 0.55% lies in the top ten. Sequenced material: memory CD4+ T cells from PBMCs. Specified subset: CD45RA-negative fraction. These receptors came from a man between 18 and 35 years old in good health. Some clones in this sample may be carry-over from other donors' samples.

J is TRBJ2-3 and V is TRBV19, with D hard to call. Germline CDR1 reads LNHDA; CDR2 reads SQIVND (reference sequence). V gave up 5 bases and J gave up 10 bases, with 10 bases separating them. The CDR3 consists of 11 residues. The CDR3 DNA is TGTGCCAGTAGTTCGAGGATAGCGCAGTATTTT. This sequence encodes CASSSRIAQYF.

In this sample, this clone turned up a few times. The genes are TRBV30 and TRBJ1-1; D might be TRBD1 (5 bases). The CDR3 contains 12 residues. Trimming removed 6 bases at V and 7 bases at J, with 15 bases between. Germline CDR1 GTSNPN, CDR2 SVGIG (reference sequence). The CDR3 DNA reads as TGTGCCTGCCGTGGGGCTTTGGTTGAAGCTTTCTTT. This encodes CACRGALVEAFF.

The genes are TRBV4-3 and TRBJ2-1; D unclear. CDR3 length equals 16 residues. Deletions cut 0 bases from V and 2 bases from J, with 11 bases between. Looked up from germline, CDR1 is LGHNA and CDR2 is YSLEER. The CDR3 sequence: CASSQDWSVTYNEQFF. In nucleotides, the CDR3 is TGCGCCAGCAGCCAAGATTGGAGCGTCACCTACAATGAGCAGTTCTTC.

This sequence joins TRBV5-1 and TRBJ2-7, with TRBD1 matching 8 bases. The junction had 5 bases not matched to a gene; V was cut back by 3 bases and J by 9 bases. The CDR3 has 12 amino acids. Germline loops: CDR1 SGHRS, CDR2 YFSETQ. CDR3 sequence: CASSSDRGGQYF. CDR3 sequence (DNA): TGCGCCAGCAGCTCAGACAGGGGTGGGCAGTACTTC.

The CDR3 loop reads CASKTSGSSYEQYF. CDR3 DNA sequence: TGTGCCAGCAAGACTAGCGGGAGCTCCTACGAGCAGTACTTC. This chain joins TRBV25-1 and TRBJ2-7, with TRBD2 matching 12 bases. This CDR3 has 14 amino acids. CDR1 is MGHDK and CDR2 is SYGVNS in the germline V gene. The ends lost 7 bases at V and 0 bases at J; junction bases unmatched: 1.

This clone came up once. J is TRBJ2-7 and V is TRBV2, with D maybe TRBD1 (6 bases). V shed 6 bases and J shed 2 bases, with 14 bases lying between them. The germline gives CDR1 SNHLY, CDR2 FYNNEI. The CDR3 loop spans 14 amino acids. This CDR3 reads CASRVRDTAYEQYF. CDR3 DNA sequence: TGTGCCAGCAGGGTCCGGGACACCGCCTACGAGCAGTACTTC.

The V gene is TRBV28, the J gene TRBJ2-7; 12 bases line up with TRBD2. The CDR3 has 14 amino acids. After removal of 7 bases from V and 3 bases from J, the junction contained 4 bases not matched to a gene. CDR1 is MDHEN and CDR2 is SYDVKM in the germline V gene. CDR3: CASNGLAGNYEQYF. The CDR3 coding sequence is TGTGCCAGCAACGGACTAGCGGGGAACTACGAGCAGTACTTC.

The chain combines TRBV7-2 with TRBJ2-5, with a weak D call TRBD1 (5 bases). This CDR3 contains 13 residues. The germline CDR1 and CDR2 sequences are SGHTA and FQGNSA. Trimming left V 1 base short and J 4 bases short, with 7 bases between. The CDR3 region has the DNA TGTGCCAGCAGCTTAGGGGGCGTAGAGACCCAGTACTTC. Protein sequence: CASSLGGVETQYF. Full variable domain (outside the CDR3, taken from reference TRBV7-2 and TRBJ2-5): GAGVSQSPSNKVTEKGKDVELRCDPISGHTALYWYRQSLGQGLEFLIYFQGNSAPDKSGLPSDRFSAERTGGSVSTLTIQRTQQEDSAVYLCASSLGGVETQYFGPGTRLLVL.

J is TRBJ2-1 and V is TRBV11-3, with TRBD2 identical over 7 bases. V lost 8 bases to trimming and J lost 9 bases; unmatched junction nucleotides: 4. Germline lookup yields CDR1 SGHNT and CDR2 YENEEA. This CDR3 contains 11 residues. The CDR3 bases are TGTGCCAGCGGATCGGGGGGTGAGCAGTTCTTC. It is translated as CASGSGGEQFF.

This clone was counted many times. The chain has TRBV5-4 and TRBJ2-7; perhaps TRBD2 as D (5 bases). V lost 2 bases, J lost 1 base, and 19 bases lay in between. The CDR3 sequence is 17 residues long. Germline assignment: CDR1 SGHNT and CDR2 YYREEE (reference sequence). This chain's CDR3 is CASSLGPTGIVSYEQYF. The CDR3 bases are TGTGCCAGCAGCTTAGGGCCCACGGGAATTGTGTCCTACGAGCAGTACTTC.

The CDR3 region is CASSESGDRPANYGYTF. In DNA form, the CDR3 reads TGTGCCAGCAGTGAATCAGGGGACAGACCAGCTAACTATGGCTACACCTTC. V gene TRBV25-1 combines with J gene TRBJ1-2; TRBD1 aligns across 7 bases. The trim removed 1 base at V and 0 bases at J, leaving 8 bases unmatched. CDR1 is MGHDK and CDR2 is SYGVNS in the germline V gene. CDR3 length equals 17 residues.

This chain uses TRBV9 with TRBJ2-3; 12 bases are shared with TRBD1. This CDR3 has 18 residues. Germline CDR1 and CDR2: SGDLS and YYNGEE. V lost 0 bases to trimming and J lost 1 base; unmatched junction nucleotides: 6. CDR3 region: CASSVGGTGGAGTDTQYF. CDR3 nucleotide sequence: TGTGCCAGCAGCGTAGGGGGGACAGGGGGCGCAGGCACAGATACGCAGTATTTT.

The DNA for the CDR3 is TGCAGCGTTGGGAGGGACATGGACACTGAAGCTTTCTTT. This gives the protein CSVGRDMDTEAFF. The chain couples TRBV29-1 to TRBJ1-1; D possibly corresponds to TRBD1 (6 bases). The ends were cut back, 4 bases at V and 3 bases at J, with 12 bases in the middle. The CDR3 runs 13 residues. The germline gives CDR1 SQVTM, CDR2 ANQGSEA.

The V gene is TRBV7-9, the J gene TRBJ1-3; perhaps TRBD1 as D (5 bases). Trimming removed 2 bases from V and 10 bases from J, with 9 bases in between. The CDR3 has 12 residues. The germline CDR1 and CDR2 sequences are SEHNR and FQNEAQ (reference sequence). CDR3 sequence (DNA): TGTGCCAGCAGCTTACCCCAGGGAACCATATATTTT. Translated, it gives CASSLPQGTIYF.

J is TRBJ2-7 and V is TRBV28; TRBD1 or TRBD2 may be the D gene (6 bases each). The V end was cut by 5 bases, the J end by 4 bases, with 18 bases between. The CDR3 spans 15 residues. Germline V lookup: CDR1 MDHEN, CDR2 SYDVKM. This CDR3 reads CASSLRGTLIYEQYF. CDR3 bases: TGTGCCAGCAGTCTAAGGGGGACTTTAATTTACGAGCAGTACTTC.

In its sample, this clone was seen a few times. The V and J genes are TRBV7-7 and TRBJ2-3; maybe TRBD1 (7 bases). Per germline, CDR1 SSHAT and CDR2 FNYEAQ (reference sequence). The ends were cut back, 1 base at V and 4 bases at J, with 15 bases in the middle. This CDR3 spans 16 amino acids. CDR3 coding DNA: TGTGCCAGCAGCTTAGGAGTTCGCGGGACAGCAGATACGCAGTATTTT. Protein: CASSLGVRGTADTQYF.